This T cell receptor (beta chain) was recovered during a study of T cell responses to AZD1222 COVID-19 vaccine. Some clones are missing from TCRdb's copy, which holds only in-frame ones; the method was immunoSEQ multiplex PCR. The sample contains under 200,000 clones, about 87% of which appear only once. With regard to this clone: Its target is unknown.

Germline CDR1 reads SSHAT; CDR2 reads FNYEAQ (reference sequence). There are 17 residues in the CDR3. The V and J ends lost 5 bases and 0 bases, in that order; junction bases with no gene match: 7. Study conclusions and caveats: Within unmutated variant regions lay the reported targets of nearly half of spike-specific TCRs. Clonal diversity may have been underestimated, and the donors were mostly white British, with more females than males. Repertoire sampling happened only post peak T cell response. Rises in breadth and depth of Spike-specific TCRs came after two AZD1222 doses.

Sample: peripheral blood, taken on day 0 of MenACWY control vaccination. The receptor was derived from an adult in good health. The J gene is TRBJ2-2, the V gene TRBV7-7; the match to TRBD1 covers 9 bases. In DNA form, the CDR3 reads TGTGCCAGCAGCCTTAGCTGGGACAGGGCGAACACCGGGGAGCTGTTTTTT. Protein product: CASSLSWDRANTGELFF. The full variable domain, rest sourced from reference TRBV7-7 and TRBJ2-2, is GAGVSQSPRYKVTKRGQDVTLRCDPISSHATLYWYQQALGQGPEFLTYFNYEAQPDKSGLPSDRFSAERPEGSISTLTIQRTEQRDSAMYRCASSLSWDRANTGELFFGEGSRLTVL.